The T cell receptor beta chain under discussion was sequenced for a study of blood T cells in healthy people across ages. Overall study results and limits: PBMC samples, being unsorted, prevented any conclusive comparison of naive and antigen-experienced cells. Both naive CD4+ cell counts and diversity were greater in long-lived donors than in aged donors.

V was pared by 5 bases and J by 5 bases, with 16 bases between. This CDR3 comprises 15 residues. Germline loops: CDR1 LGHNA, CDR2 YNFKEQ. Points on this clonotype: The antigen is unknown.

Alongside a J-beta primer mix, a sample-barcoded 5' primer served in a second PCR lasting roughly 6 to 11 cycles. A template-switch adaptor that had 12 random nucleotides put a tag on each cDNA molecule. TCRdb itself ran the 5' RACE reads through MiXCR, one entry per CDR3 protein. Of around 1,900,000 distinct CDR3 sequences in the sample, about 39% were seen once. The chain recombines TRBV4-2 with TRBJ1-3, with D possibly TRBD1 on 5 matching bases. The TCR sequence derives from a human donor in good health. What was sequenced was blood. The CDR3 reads CASSFTRDGRNTIYF. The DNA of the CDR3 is TGTGCCAGCAGCTTTACTCGGGACGGCAGAAACACCATATATTTT.